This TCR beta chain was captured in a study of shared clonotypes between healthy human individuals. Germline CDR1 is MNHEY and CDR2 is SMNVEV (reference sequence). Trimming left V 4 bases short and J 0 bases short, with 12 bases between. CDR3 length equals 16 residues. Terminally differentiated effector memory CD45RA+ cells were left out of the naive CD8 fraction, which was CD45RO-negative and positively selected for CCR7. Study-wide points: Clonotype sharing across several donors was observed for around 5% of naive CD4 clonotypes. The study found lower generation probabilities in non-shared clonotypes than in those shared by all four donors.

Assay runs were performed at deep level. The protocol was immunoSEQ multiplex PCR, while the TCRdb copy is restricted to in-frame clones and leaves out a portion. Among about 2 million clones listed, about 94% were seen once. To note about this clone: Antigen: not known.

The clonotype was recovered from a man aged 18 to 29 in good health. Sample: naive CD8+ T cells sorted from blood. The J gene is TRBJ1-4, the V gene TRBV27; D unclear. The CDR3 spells CASSYIGPATNEKLFF. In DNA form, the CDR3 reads TGTGCCAGCAGTTACATAGGCCCTGCAACTAATGAAAAACTGTTTTTT. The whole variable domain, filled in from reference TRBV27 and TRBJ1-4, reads EAQVTQNPRYLITVTGKKLTVTCSQNMNHEYMSWYRQDPGLGLRQIYYSMNVEVTDKGDVPEGYKVSRKEKRNFPLILESPSPNQTSLYFCASSYIGPATNEKLFFGSGTQLSVL.